Below are 10 T cell receptor beta chains sequenced from a single sample in a study of Graves' ophthalmopathy and Graves' hyperthyroidism. The TCR beta CDR3 regions underwent amplification from RNA transcripts. In the first round, RT-PCR was carried out with HTBI primers, and a multiplex PCR formed the second round. TCRdb processed the multiplex PCR reads anew with MiXCR; each CDR3 protein has one entry. The sample has about 480,000 distinct CDR3 sequences, under 15% seen once. The material sequenced was blood. The receptor set was obtained from a woman aged 25-40 years with Graves' ophthalmopathy.

In this sample, this clonotype turned up many times. This chain connects TRBV28 to TRBJ1-6; no clear D. In germline, CDR1 is MDHEN, CDR2 SYDVKM. This CDR3 comprises 11 residues. V was clipped by 6 bases and J by 8 bases, with 5 bases between them. The CDR3 nucleotides read TGTGCCAGCAGGTCAGATTCACCCCTCCACTTT. This sequence encodes CASRSDSPLHF.

This clonotype was observed at least ten times. The genes are TRBV29-1 and TRBJ1-1, with D maybe TRBD1 (5 bases). The CDR3 length is 13 residues. V lost 6 bases and J lost 4, with 15 bases in between. The germline V gene has CDR1 SQVTM and CDR2 ANQGSEA. The CDR3 spells CSVLGGGATEAFF. The CDR3 bases are TGCAGCGTCCTTGGAGGAGGGGCCACTGAAGCTTTCTTT.

This clonotype showed up many times. The chain combines TRBV5-1 with TRBJ1-2; no definite D call. Germline CDR1 is SGHRS and CDR2 is YFSETQ. This CDR3 region has 13 residues. The ends were cut back, 0 bases at V and 7 bases at J, with 10 bases in the middle. The CDR3 bases are TGCGCCAGCAGCTTGGGGAGGGATGGTGGCTACACCTTC. This gives the protein CASSLGRDGGYTF. The full variable domain, with the rest looked up from reference TRBV5-1 and TRBJ1-2, is KAGVTQTPRYLIKTRGQQVTLSCSPISGHRSVSWYQQTPGQGLQFLFEYFSETQRNKGNFPGRFSGRQFSNSRSEMNVSTLELGDSALYLCASSLGRDGGYTFGSGTRLTVV.

This clonotype showed up many times. This sequence joins TRBV11-1 and TRBJ2-5, with 10 nucleotides matching TRBD2. Unmatched junction bases numbered 7, after V lost 1 base and J lost 5 bases. This CDR3 has 16 residues. Germline CDR1 and CDR2: SGHAT and FQDESV (reference sequence). The CDR3 coding sequence is TGTGCCAGCAGCTTAGAGCTAGCGGGAGCGATGGAGACCCAGTACTTC. Translation gives CASSLELAGAMETQYF.

This clonotype has at least ten counts. The J gene is TRBJ2-7, the V gene TRBV12-3 or TRBV12-4, with 8 bases matching TRBD1. V shed 1 base and J 2 bases; nucleotides not matched to a gene: 1. CDR3 size: 14 residues. CDR3 DNA sequence: TGTGCCAGCAGTTTAGAGGGACAGGCCTACGAGCAGTACTTC. Its protein product is CASSLEGQAYEQYF.

This clonotype was detected ten times or more. This chain uses TRBV28 with TRBJ1-6; tentative D call: TRBD1 (5 bases). The germline gives CDR1 MDHEN, CDR2 SYDVKM. This CDR3 is 14 amino acids long. Trimming stripped 6 bases from V and 7 bases from J, with 13 bases between. The CDR3 DNA reads as TGTGCCAGCAGCCAGGGTTTGGGGAATTCACCCCTCCACTTT. Encoded protein: CASSQGLGNSPLHF.

This clonotype showed up many times. The rearrangement joins TRBV27 to TRBJ2-4; 7 positions agree with TRBD1. CDR3 length: 15 residues. The V gene end was trimmed by 5 bases and the J gene end by 5 bases; junction bases not matched to a gene: 9. The V gene's germline CDR1 is MNHEY and CDR2 SMNVEV (reference sequence). CDR3 in amino acids: CASSPPSTGQNIQYF. CDR3 DNA: TGTGCCAGCAGTCCGCCTTCGACAGGGCAAAACATTCAGTACTTC.

Ten or more counts support this clonotype. The chain couples TRBV5-1 to TRBJ2-7; no clear D gene. Germline V CDR1 and CDR2: SGHRS, YFSETQ. CDR3 length: 13 residues. The ends were cut back, 3 bases at V and 3 bases at J, with 10 bases in the middle. The CDR3 DNA sequence: TGCGCCAGCAGCTCCTCGACGGACTACGAGCAGTACTTC. This sequence encodes CASSSSTDYEQYF. The full variable domain, in which reference TRBV5-1 and TRBJ2-7 provide the parts outside the CDR3, is KAGVTQTPRYLIKTRGQQVTLSCSPISGHRSVSWYQQTPGQGLQFLFEYFSETQRNKGNFPGRFSGRQFSNSRSEMNVSTLELGDSALYLCASSSSTDYEQYFGPGTRLTVT.

The chain recombines TRBV12-3 or TRBV12-4 with TRBJ1-1, with D possibly TRBD1 on 5 matching bases. The length of the CDR3 is 14 residues. The V and J ends lost 7 bases and 0 bases respectively, with 12 bases between them. As DNA, the CDR3 is TGTGCCAGCATTAGCGACAGCATGAACACTGAAGCTTTCTTT. Its protein is CASISDSMNTEAFF.

This clonotype was found many times. The rearrangement joins TRBV3-1 to TRBJ2-4, with a tentative D call TRBD1 (7 bases). With 2 bases removed from V and 0 bases from J, the gap between germline ends came to 20 bases. The length of the CDR3 is 19 residues. Germline V gene sequence: CDR1 LGHDT, CDR2 YNNKEL (reference sequence). The DNA of the CDR3 is TGTGCCAGCAGCCAATCCGATTTTCCAGGGGGGTTAGCCAAAAACATTCAGTACTTC. It is translated as CASSQSDFPGGLAKNIQYF.